Listed below are T cell receptor beta chains from one sample, sequenced in a study of neurological immune-mediated disorders. TCRdb analysed the 5' RACE reads with MiXCR anew, one entry per CDR3 protein. The sample has tens of thousands of distinct CDR3 sequences; about 2% are singletons. The sequenced sample consisted of PBMCs. The receptor source for this set is a woman aged 40 to 50 with multiple sclerosis. The CDR3 runs from the conserved cysteine through the conserved F or W. A D gene is named only where the DNA matches it firmly. Part of the rows lack a size; the others show once, few, many or a class for expanded clones.

D | J | V | size | DNA | CDR3
- | TRBJ1-5 | TRBV5-6 | many | TGTGCCAGCAGCTTTGGGAGCAATCAGCCCCAGCATTTT | CASSFGSNQPQHF
- | TRBJ1-1 | TRBV5-1 | many | TGCGCCAGCAGCGGGGGTGGGGACACGACTGAAGCTTTCTTT | CASSGGGDTTEAFF
TRBD2 | TRBJ2-1 | TRBV9 | many | TGTGCCAGCAGCCTTCGGACTAGCGGGGGGGGTGAGCAGTTCTTC | CASSLRTSGGGEQFF
TRBD1 | TRBJ2-7 | TRBV5-1 | many | TGCGCCAGCAGCAAGACAGGGTCCCACGAGCAGTACTTC | CASSKTGSHEQYF
TRBD2 | TRBJ2-7 | TRBV6-6 | many | TGTGCCAGCACCGTGTACGGGGAGGGCTACGAGCAGTACTTC | CASTVYGEGYEQYF
- | TRBJ2-1 | TRBV27 | many | TGTGCCAGCAGTTTAGGACGAATCAATGAGCAGTTCTTC | CASSLGRINEQFF
- | TRBJ2-6 | TRBV9 | many | TGTGCCAGCAGCACCGGGGCGTTCACTGGGGCCAACGTCCTGACTTTC | CASSTGAFTGANVLTF
TRBD1 | TRBJ1-1 | TRBV15 | many | TGTGCCACCAGCAGGGACAGGGTCGCTTTCTTT | CATSRDRVAFF
- | TRBJ2-1 | TRBV6-2/TRBV6-3 | many | TGTGCCAGCAGTTATCGAGGTGGTGAGCAGTTCTTC | CASSYRGGEQFF
- | TRBJ2-1 | TRBV3-1 | many | TGTGCCAGCAGCCACGACCCCCTATCGACAGATCACAATGAGCAGTTCTTC | CASSHDPLSTDHNEQFF
- | TRBJ2-7 | TRBV7-9 | many | TGTGCCAGCAGCTCCTCTGGGCGATACGAGCAGTACTTC | CASSSSGRYEQYF
- | TRBJ1-1 | TRBV7-9 | many | TGTGCCAGCAGCCCCCTGAGTAACACTGAAGCTTTCTTT | CASSPLSNTEAFF
- | TRBJ1-1 | TRBV7-9 | many | TGTGCCAGCAGCTTCCGCCAGCCTGAAGCTTTCTTT | CASSFRQPEAFF
TRBD2 | TRBJ2-2 | TRBV20-1 | few | TGCAGTGCTAGACCGAGTATAGCGGGGAACACCGGGGAGCTGTTTTTT | CSARPSIAGNTGELFF
- | TRBJ2-2 | TRBV5-1 | many | TGCGCCAGCAGCTTGCCCCACACCGGGGAGCTGTTTTTT | CASSLPHTGELFF
- | TRBJ1-1 | TRBV10-3 | few | TGTGCCATCAGTGAAGGCGGGAACACTGAAGCTTTCTTT | CAISEGGNTEAFF
TRBD1 | TRBJ2-7 | TRBV10-2 | many | TGCGCCAGCAGTCTTATACCGGGACAGGGGGCGGACGAGCAGTACTTC | CASSLIPGQGADEQYF
TRBD2 | TRBJ2-1 | TRBV20-1 | many | TGCAGTGCTGAAACTAGCGTCGAGCAGTTCTTC | CSAETSVEQFF
- | TRBJ2-6 | TRBV29-1 | many | TGCAGCGTCTATGATCTATACTCTGGGGCCAACGTCCTGACTTTC | CSVYDLYSGANVLTF
TRBD2 | TRBJ2-2 | TRBV20-1 | many | TGCAGTGCTAGAACCCCCAGCGGGGTTGCCGGGGAGCTGTTTTTT | CSARTPSGVAGELFF
- | TRBJ1-6 | TRBV7-9 | many | TGTGCCAGCAGCTTAGGACAGTACTATAATTCACCCCTCCACTTT | CASSLGQYYNSPLHF
TRBD1 | TRBJ1-1 | TRBV7-8 | many | TGTGCCAGCAGCTCCTCGACAGGGGAAGCTTTCTTT | CASSSSTGEAFF
TRBD1 | TRBJ1-6 | TRBV2 | - | TGTGCCAGCAGCTTGGGGACAGGGTATTCAACCCTCAACTTT | CASSLGTGYSTLNF
- | TRBJ2-2 | TRBV24-1 | many | TGTGCCACCAGTGATTACCCAAACACCGGGGAGCTGTTTTTT | CATSDYPNTGELFF
- | TRBJ1-1 | TRBV12-3/TRBV12-4 | many | TGTGCCAGCAGCAAGGACACAGGGAGTACTGAAGCTTTCTTT | CASSKDTGSTEAFF
TRBD2 | TRBJ2-3 | TRBV27 | many | TGTGCCAGCAGCTCTCCCCTCCGTCGGGGGGACCGAGATACGCAGTATTTT | CASSSPLRRGDRDTQYF
- | TRBJ2-1 | TRBV4-1 | many | TGCGCCAGCAGCCAAGATCAGACCGGGGGCTACAATGAGCAGTTCTTC | CASSQDQTGGYNEQFF
TRBD1 | TRBJ1-1 | TRBV11-3 | - | TGTGCCAGCAGCTTCCCTGGACAGGGGAAAAAGAACACTGAAGCTTTCTTT | CASSFPGQGKKNTEAFF
TRBD1 | TRBJ1-5 | TRBV20-1 | many | TGCAGTGCCGGACAGGGGCAGCATCAGCCCCAGCATTTT | CSAGQGQHQPQHF
TRBD1 | TRBJ2-2 | TRBV5-1 | many | TGCGCCAGCAGAGGACTGGGACAGGGGACCGGGGAGCTGTTTTTT | CASRGLGQGTGELFF
TRBD1 | TRBJ2-1 | TRBV6-6 | many | TGTGCCAGCACCGCAGGTTACAGGGGGCGGAATGAGCAGTTCTTC | CASTAGYRGRNEQFF
- | TRBJ2-1 | TRBV11-2 | - | TGTGCCAGCAGCCTTCAGGACCGGCGCGGGATTGAGCAGTTCTTC | CASSLQDRRGIEQFF
- | TRBJ2-3 | TRBV7-9 | many | TGTGCCAGCACGGTTAGCAGCTCCACAGATACGCAGTATTTT | CASTVSSSTDTQYF
- | TRBJ2-1 | TRBV7-2 | many | TGTGCCAGCCATTTTAGCAGGGGAACTAGCTTAAAGCAGTTCTTC | CASHFSRGTSLKQFF
TRBD1 | TRBJ2-1 | TRBV4-1 | many | TGCGCCAGCAGCCCTATGGGACAGTTCTACAATGAGCAGTTCTTC | CASSPMGQFYNEQFF
TRBD1 | TRBJ1-4 | TRBV20-1 | many | TGCAGTGCTAGGATGGGGACAGGGGATGAAAAACTGTTTTTT | CSARMGTGDEKLFF
- | TRBJ2-3 | TRBV14 | many | TGTGCCAGCAGCCAAGAGTTGGGGAATACGCAGTATTTT | CASSQELGNTQYF
TRBD2 | TRBJ2-3 | TRBV20-1 | many | TGCAGTGCTAGGCGGGGGGCCGCAGATACGCAGTATTTT | CSARRGAADTQYF
- | TRBJ1-2 | TRBV19 | many | TGTGCCAGTAGTATGATTGCAGACTATGGCTACACCTTC | CASSMIADYGYTF
- | TRBJ2-3 | TRBV11-2 | many | TGTGCCAGCAGCTGGATGAGGGGGCGGGGTAACACAGATACGCAGTATTTT | CASSWMRGRGNTDTQYF
TRBD1 | TRBJ2-3 | TRBV10-3 | many | TGTGCCAGCCTCGACGAGGGGGCGTTAGATACGCAGTATTTT | CASLDEGALDTQYF
- | TRBJ2-7 | TRBV5-1 | many | TGCGCCAGCAGCACACAGGGTGGCTCTCGGGAGCAGTACTTC | CASSTQGGSREQYF
TRBD1 | TRBJ2-2 | TRBV3-1 | - | TGTGCCAGCAGCCCGACAGGGGTTGTCGCCGGGGAGCTGTTTTTT | CASSPTGVVAGELFF
- | TRBJ1-1 | TRBV5-1 | many | TGCGCCAGCAGCGTGCTTAATCCGGGTAACACTGAAGCTTTCTTT | CASSVLNPGNTEAFF
- | TRBJ2-3 | TRBV18 | many | TGTGCCAGCTCACCACCGGAACAGGGCACAGATACGCAGTATTTT | CASSPPEQGTDTQYF
- | TRBJ1-2 | TRBV20-1 | many | TGCAGTGTTCTAAGGATCGCCAGTGGCTACACCTTC | CSVLRIASGYTF
- | TRBJ2-7 | TRBV20-1 | many | TGCAGCGGCAGGGGACCCACCTACGAGCAGTACTTC | CSGRGPTYEQYF
- | TRBJ2-2 | TRBV5-1 | many | TGCGCCAGCAGGTCGACTGAAGCGAACACCGGGGAGCTGTTTTTT | CASRSTEANTGELFF
TRBD1 | TRBJ2-7 | TRBV18 | many | TGTGCCAGCTCACGGTTCCGGGACAGGGGCTACGAGCAGTACTTC | CASSRFRDRGYEQYF